A single sample gave rise to the 3 T cell receptor beta chains below, sequenced in a study of T-cell reconstitution after alpha-beta-depleted transplantation in children (TCRdb year 2016). Libraries came from PCR. Reads for this sample came from an Illumina HiSeq 2500. TCR libraries were prepared with molecular barcoding, using unique molecular identifiers to normalize TCRbeta repertoire quantification. TCRdb itself trimmed the public reads at Q25 with fastp, ran MiXCR and retained productive beta chains. Identical CDR3 proteins give one entry, which carries the most common genes and DNA. The sample data list some 460,000 distinct CDR3 sequences, and around 15% of these were observed just once. The ten largest clonotypes hold roughly 29% of the sample. Interpreted using the paper, the treatment or condition label stands for: allogeneic hematopoietic cell transplantation with graft depleted of TCRalphabeta T cells and CD19 B cells.

Sequences were derived from PBMCs, mostly from graft donor cells, sampled 360 days after TCRalphabeta/CD19-depleted stem cell transplant. Receptors originate from a boy less than two years old who had a stem cell transplant for Wiskott-Aldrich syndrome, so the T cells may come from the graft donor.

In its sample, this clonotype was seen once. V and J are TRBV12-3 or TRBV12-4 and TRBJ2-1; D unresolved. This CDR3 spans 15 amino acids. Trimming left V 6 bases short and J 0 bases short, with 12 bases between. DNA of the CDR3: TGTGCCAGCAGACCGTCTAGGAGCTCCTACAATGAGCAGTTCTTC. It is translated as CASRPSRSSYNEQFF.

This chain links TRBV5-1 with TRBJ2-7; D ambiguous. Germline values: CDR1 SGHRS, CDR2 YFSETQ. The CDR3 has 15 amino acids. The V gene lost 1 base and the J gene lost 3 bases, with 14 bases spanning the gap. CDR3 nucleotides: TGCGCCAGCAGCTTGAACATCGGACCTTACTACGAGCAGTACTTC. Protein sequence: CASSLNIGPYYEQYF.

This chain connects TRBV7-9 to TRBJ2-7; no reliable D call. CDR3 length: 13 residues. Germline V gene data show CDR1 as SEHNR and CDR2 as FQNEAQ (reference sequence). V was pared by 5 bases and J by 3 bases, with 11 bases between. The DNA of the CDR3 is TGTGCCAGCAGCGAACTAACAATCTACGAGCAGTACTTC. This codes for CASSELTIYEQYF.